The T cell receptor (beta chain) described here comes from a study of blood T cell repertoires in COVID-19. Background on the study: Spain, Italy and the United States supplied samples that represented acute and convalescent COVID-19. T cells, B-cell-depleted T cells, or PBMCs supplied cDNA or gDNA.

Per the original methods: Estimates of nucleated cell counts were drawn from the amplification of reference gene primers. Method: immunoSEQ multiplex PCR; TCRdb's copy keeps in-frame clones and lacks some. That table supplies the V and J calls and clone size; D and trimming were determined from the DNA. This table holds roughly 410,000 clones, 70% to 90% found once. Germline V CDR1 and CDR2: LGHNT, FRNRAP. Losses at the gene ends were 4 bases for V and 10 bases for J; bases not matched to a gene: 12. The CDR3 contains 14 residues. Enrolment of Seattle patients took place during active infection, and they were followed longitudinally.

The clonotype comes from a woman aged 55-69 years with COVID-19, enrolled during active disease. V gene TRBV12-5 combines with J gene TRBJ1-1, with 7 bases lining up with TRBD1. Sequenced input: peripheral blood. The CDR3 DNA reads as TGTGCTAGTGGTTATATGGGGACAGCGACCAGAGCTTTCTTT. Its protein is CASGYMGTATRAFF.